The 13 T cell receptor beta chains in this list originate from one sample, sequenced in a study of identical twins (TCRdb year 2016). The method was 5' RACE. The sequencing machine was an Illumina HiSeq 2000. The raw public reads went through TCRdb reprocessing: fastp at Q25, MiXCR clone calling, in-frame beta chains kept. Identical CDR3 proteins give one entry, which carries the most common genes and DNA. The sample includes around 340,000 distinct CDR3 sequences, with approximately 13% observed a single time. Roughly 7% of the sample belongs to the ten largest clones. These same data were also listed under a study on yellow fever vaccine responses in identical twins.

The source material was CD8+ T cells sorted from blood. These receptors all stem from a woman aged 18-29 years in good health.

The chain joins TRBV20-1 to TRBJ2-3; no definite D call. The CDR3 has 10 amino acids. Trimming removed 5 bases from V and 2 bases from J, with 2 bases in between. CDR1 and CDR2 (germline): DFQATT, SNEGSKA (reference sequence). CDR3 DNA: TGCAGTGCTGACACAGATACGCAGTATTTT. As protein: CSADTDTQYF.

The V gene is TRBV6-1, the J gene TRBJ1-6; no reliable D call. CDR1 and CDR2 (germline): MNHNS, SASEGT. The germline V and J ends were trimmed by 0 bases and 7 bases, with 7 bases remaining between them. The CDR3 length is 14 residues. CDR3 amino acids: CASSEAPGNSPLHF. The CDR3, as DNA: TGTGCCAGCAGTGAAGCGCCTGGGAATTCACCCCTCCACTTT.

Ten or more counts support this clonotype. The rearrangement links TRBV7-9 to TRBJ1-6; D unresolved. The CDR3 has 15 residues. CDR1 SEHNR and CDR2 FQNEAQ come from the germline V gene (reference sequence). V shed 0 bases and J shed 7 bases, with 10 bases lying between them. The CDR3 sequence: CASSLADPWNSPLHF. CDR3 DNA: TGTGCCAGCAGCTTAGCGGACCCTTGGAATTCACCCCTCCACTTT.

The chain links TRBV27 to TRBJ2-7; D remains unclear. This CDR3 has 15 amino acids. The V and J ends lost 2 bases and 5 bases respectively, with 16 bases between them. CDR1 is MNHEY and CDR2 is SMNVEV in the germline V gene (reference sequence). CDR3 DNA sequence: TGTGCCAGCAGTTTAGATAACTCCCTCCGGAACGAGCAGTACTTC. Its protein product is CASSLDNSLRNEQYF.

This clonotype was seen more than once but under ten times. V and J are TRBV20-1 and TRBJ1-1; D gene ambiguous. Per the germline V gene, CDR1 is DFQATT and CDR2 is SNEGSKA (reference sequence). The CDR3 is made up of 15 amino acids. Trimming pared 1 base from V and 1 base from J, leaving 13 bases between. The CDR3 DNA reads TGCAGTGCTAGAGTTCGATGGTGGGAGAACACTGAAGCTTTCTTT. Protein sequence: CSARVRWWENTEAFF.

V is TRBV12-3 or TRBV12-4 and J is TRBJ1-2; 7 nucleotides match TRBD1. This CDR3 has 15 residues. The trim removed 6 bases at V and 0 bases at J, leaving 7 bases unmatched. DNA for the CDR3: TGTGCCAGCAGCACAGGGACAGTTACTAACTATGGCTACACCTTC. Amino acid sequence: CASSTGTVTNYGYTF.

This clonotype was observed a few times. The chain combines TRBV10-3 with TRBJ1-2, with TRBD1 identical over 7 bases. This CDR3 is built from 13 residues. V shed 4 bases, J shed 3 bases, and the junction held 2 bases outside the gene matches. The germline CDR1 and CDR2 sequences are ENHRY and SYGVKD. Here the CDR3 reads CAISVGTDYGYTF. CDR3 in DNA: TGTGCCATCAGTGTTGGGACAGACTATGGCTACACCTTC.

The chain uses TRBV27 and TRBJ2-1; TRBD1 matches 9 bases. This CDR3 contains 15 residues. Looked up from germline, CDR1 is MNHEY and CDR2 is SMNVEV (reference sequence). Trimming cost V 5 bases and J 7 bases; bases outside gene matches: 9. The CDR3 DNA is TGTGCCAGCAGTACCTCCGGGACAGGGCGAAATGAGCAGTTCTTC. Translation: CASSTSGTGRNEQFF.

V is TRBV6-2 or TRBV6-3 and J is TRBJ2-3; TRBD2 agrees at 7 bases. With V trimmed by 5 bases and J by 4 bases, 12 bases remained unmatched. The CDR3 runs to 16 residues. Germline CDR1 MNHEY, CDR2 SVGEGT. The CDR3 DNA is TGTGCCAGCAGTCGATTCCAAATAACTAGCGCAGATACGCAGTATTTT. Translating gives CASSRFQITSADTQYF.

The gene calls are TRBV5-1 and TRBJ1-1, with TRBD1 identical over 7 bases. CDR1 is SGHRS, CDR2 YFSETQ, per germline. V dropped 4 bases and J dropped 0; count of bases not matched to a gene: 6. This CDR3 has 15 amino acids. As DNA, the CDR3 is TGCGCCAGCAGCGTACACGGGACAGTGAACACTGAAGCTTTCTTT. The encoded protein is CASSVHGTVNTEAFF.

The chain joins TRBV15 to TRBJ2-7; perhaps TRBD2 as D (5 bases). CDR1 and CDR2 from the germline V gene are LNHNV and YYDKDF (reference sequence). Deletions cut 1 base from V and 7 bases from J, with 8 bases between. The CDR3 sequence is 12 residues long. The CDR3 sequence is CATSRVPGEQYF. CDR3 nucleotides: TGTGCCACCAGCAGAGTTCCGGGGGAGCAGTACTTC. Combining the CDR3 with reference TRBV15 and TRBJ2-7 gives the whole variable domain DAMVIQNPRYQVTQFGKPVTLSCSQTLNHNVMYWYQQKSSQAPKLLFHYYDKDFNNEADTPDNFQSRRPNTSFCFLDIRSPGLGDTAMYLCATSRVPGEQYFGPGTRLTVT.

The chain recombines TRBV6-2 or TRBV6-3 with TRBJ2-7, with a weak D call TRBD2 (5 bases). Trimming removed 3 bases at V and 3 bases at J, with 24 bases between. There are 18 residues in the CDR3. Per the germline V gene, CDR1 is MNHEY and CDR2 is SVGEGT. CDR3 sequence reads: CASSYFIRWEFDFYEQYF. The CDR3 bases are TGTGCCAGCAGTTATTTCATACGGTGGGAGTTCGATTTCTACGAGCAGTACTTC.

This chain uses TRBV6-2 or TRBV6-3 with TRBJ2-2; D gene unclear. The CDR3 covers 14 residues. Germline values: CDR1 MNHEY, CDR2 SVGEGT. V lost 6 bases and J 3 bases, leaving 11 bases between the germline ends. The CDR3 region has the DNA TGTGCCAGCAGAACCCCCCGGGACACCGGGGAGCTGTTTTTT. It is translated as CASRTPRDTGELFF.